One and the same sample provided the 20 T cell receptor beta chains below, sequenced in a study of T cell repertoires in cytomegalovirus infection. Antigens for these TCRs are unknown. MiXCR was run by TCRdb on the reads, yielding one entry per CDR3 protein. The data contain a few hundred thousand distinct CDR3 sequences, roughly 34% of them singletons. Here the sequenced sample was cultured PBMCs, taken from culture after CMV antigen stimulation. Receptors originate from a human donor in good health (CMV status not recorded). Some clones in this sample may be carry-over from other donors' samples.

Ten or more counts support this clonotype. The chain employs TRBV7-2 and TRBJ2-3; D might be TRBD1 (7 bases). The germline V gene encodes CDR1 SGHTA and CDR2 FQGNSA. V was shortened by 8 bases and J by 2 bases, with 17 bases between the two germline ends. CDR3 length: 15 residues. The CDR3 region has the DNA TGTGCCAGCGGCGCAGGGGGGCCTCACACAGATACGCAGTATTTT. As protein: CASGAGGPHTDTQYF.

The V and J genes are TRBV7-2 and TRBJ1-2, with D unresolved. Trimming shortened V by 4 bases and J by 4 bases, and 13 bases separated the two germline ends. The CDR3 contains 14 residues. CDR1 is SGHTA, CDR2 FQGNSA, per germline. The CDR3 protein is CASSSEGYSYGYTF. DNA for the CDR3: TGTGCCAGCAGCTCAGAAGGATACAGCTATGGCTACACCTTC. The whole variable domain, remainder taken from reference TRBV7-2 and TRBJ1-2, is GAGVSQSPSNKVTEKGKDVELRCDPISGHTALYWYRQSLGQGLEFLIYFQGNSAPDKSGLPSDRFSAERTGGSVSTLTIQRTQQEDSAVYLCASSSEGYSYGYTFGSGTRLTVV.

The chain recombines TRBV24-1 with TRBJ1-5; D gene unclear. Germline V lookup: CDR1 KGHDR, CDR2 SFDVKD. With 2 bases removed from V and 0 bases from J, the gap between germline ends came to 4 bases. CDR3 length equals 14 residues. The CDR3 sequence is CATSDSNSNQPQHF. CDR3 DNA: TGTGCCACCAGTGATTCCAATAGCAATCAGCCCCAGCATTTT.

The sample holds a few counts of this clonotype. The chain has TRBV5-4 and TRBJ2-6; D might be TRBD1 (6 bases). Germline V gives CDR1 SGHNT, CDR2 YYREEE (reference sequence). The V gene lost 4 bases and the J gene lost 0 bases, with 14 bases spanning the gap. The CDR3 consists of 17 residues. DNA for the CDR3: TGTGCCAGCAGCCCGAGATTACAGGGCTCTGGGGCCAACGTCCTGACTTTC. Translation: CASSPRLQGSGANVLTF.

This clonotype has only a few counts. The chain links TRBV19 to TRBJ1-1; the D is unclear. The CDR3 has 15 amino acids. Trimming stripped 4 bases from V and 4 bases from J, with 16 bases between. Germline assignment: CDR1 LNHDA and CDR2 SQIVND (reference sequence). CDR3 residues: CASSSPTRESTEAFF. The CDR3 DNA is TGTGCCAGTAGTAGTCCCACAAGGGAGAGCACTGAAGCTTTCTTT.

This rearrangement joins TRBV24-1 to TRBJ2-3; 9 nucleotides line up with TRBD2. Trimming took 5 bases from V and 2 from J; bases not matched to a gene: 7. In germline, CDR1 is KGHDR, CDR2 SFDVKD. The CDR3 has 16 amino acids. CDR3 region: CATSVPTSGYTDTQYF. The CDR3 DNA reads TGTGCCACCAGTGTCCCGACTAGCGGATACACAGATACGCAGTATTTT.

The chain couples TRBV10-3 to TRBJ2-7, with 10 bases matching TRBD2. This CDR3 is 15 amino acids long. With 3 bases clipped from V and 2 bases from J, the junction kept 4 bases outside the gene matches. Germline lookup yields CDR1 ENHRY and CDR2 SYGVKD. DNA of the CDR3: TGTGCCATCAGTGATGTCCTAGCGGGAGCCTACGAGCAGTACGTC. Its protein product is CAISDVLAGAYEQYV.

This clonotype occurred many times. Germline and junction disagree at one end, which may indicate a read error. This chain connects TRBV7-2 to TRBJ2-3; the match to TRBD1 covers 7 bases. Germline CDR1 reads SGHTA; CDR2 reads FQGNSA. This CDR3 has 15 amino acids. The CDR3 DNA reads as TGTGCCAGCAGCTCTTTAGTAGGGGGCACCGATACGCAGTATTTT. It specifies CASSSLVGGTDTQYF.

CDR3 region: CASSPIDRDQPQHF. CDR3 nucleotides: TGTGCCAGCAGCCCTATCGACAGGGATCAGCCCCAGCATTTT. The V gene is TRBV28, the J gene TRBJ1-5; 7 bases agree with TRBD1. Germline CDR1 MDHEN, CDR2 SYDVKM. This CDR3 contains 14 residues. With V trimmed by 6 bases and J by 5 bases, 7 bases remained unmatched.

There are a few counts of this clonotype. The rearrangement joins TRBV11-2 to TRBJ1-5; a possible D gene is TRBD1 (6 bases). Germline V gene sequence: CDR1 SGHAT, CDR2 FQNNGV. The CDR3 totals 14 residues. Trimming shortened V by 5 bases and J by 4 bases, and 12 bases separated the two germline ends. CDR3 DNA: TGTGCCAGCAGCGTTGGACAGCTTAATCAGCCCCAGCATTTT. This codes for CASSVGQLNQPQHF. The variable domain in full, completed from reference TRBV11-2 and TRBJ1-5, reads EAGVAQSPRYKIIEKRQSVAFWCNPISGHATLYWYQQILGQGPKLLIQFQNNGVVDDSQLPKDRFSAERLKGVDSTLKIQPAKLEDSAVYLCASSVGQLNQPQHFGDGTRLSIL.

This clonotype appeared many times. V usage is TRBV12-3 or TRBV12-4 and J usage is TRBJ2-1; 7 bases match TRBD2. This CDR3 region has 15 residues. V gave up 6 bases and J gave up 8 bases; unmatched junction bases: 13. CDR3 residues: CASSTSAGRFDEQFF. As DNA, the CDR3 is TGTGCCAGCAGCACCTCAGCGGGGAGATTCGATGAGCAGTTCTTC.

This clonotype was seen a handful of times. V and J are TRBV5-4 and TRBJ2-7, with 9 bases matching TRBD1. Losses at the gene ends were 5 bases for V and 3 bases for J; bases not matched to a gene: 6. The CDR3 is made up of 14 amino acids. From germline, CDR1 is SGHNT and CDR2 YYREEE (reference sequence). CDR3 sequence reads: CASSLDRGDYEQYV. For the CDR3, the DNA is TGTGCCAGCAGTCTGGACAGGGGAGACTACGAGCAGTACGTC.

This clonotype was detected only a few times. This rearrangement joins TRBV6-2 or TRBV6-3 to TRBJ2-7; D is uncertain. The germline CDR1 and CDR2 sequences are MNHEY and SVGEGT. The CDR3 spans 11 residues. V gave up 2 bases and J gave up 3 bases, with 2 bases separating them. The CDR3 here is CASSYNYEQYF. The DNA for the CDR3 is TGTGCCAGCAGTTACAACTACGAGCAGTACTTC.

This clonotype was detected only a few times. The rearrangement links TRBV29-1 to TRBJ1-1; TRBD1 aligns across 8 bases. Germline lookup yields CDR1 SQVTM and CDR2 ANQGSEA. The CDR3 totals 12 residues. V dropped 7 bases and J dropped 4; count of bases not matched to a gene: 5. CDR3 bases: TGCAGCGGAGGACAGGGTGTCACTGAAGCTTTCTTT. Its protein product is CSGGQGVTEAFF. The entire variable domain, with the rest obtained from reference TRBV29-1 and TRBJ1-1, is as follows: SAVISQKPSRDICQRGTSLTIQCQVDSQVTMMFWYRQQPGQSLTLIATANQGSEATYESGFVIDKFPISRPNLTFSTLTVSNMSPEDSSIYLCSGGQGVTEAFFGQGTRLTVV.

The rearrangement links TRBV20-1 to TRBJ1-5, with a weak D call TRBD1 (5 bases). The V gene's germline CDR1 is DFQATT and CDR2 SNEGSKA (reference sequence). The CDR3 is made up of 14 amino acids. Trimming took off 4 bases at V and 2 bases at J, with 12 bases between the two ends. CDR3 amino acids: CSANRRGGNQPQHF. In nucleotides, the CDR3 is TGCAGTGCTAATCGGCGGGGGGGCAATCAGCCCCAGCATTTT.

The V and J genes are TRBV7-2 and TRBJ2-1, with 8 bases lining up with TRBD2. The germline CDR1 and CDR2 sequences are SGHTA and FQGNSA. V was clipped by 2 bases and J by 4 bases; unmatched bases: 1. CDR3 length equals 14 residues. The CDR3, as DNA: TGTGCCAGCAGCTTAAAGCGGGGGTACAATGAGCAGTTCTTC. Protein sequence: CASSLKRGYNEQFF.

This clonotype was seen repeatedly, ten times or more. The chain recombines TRBV7-2 with TRBJ1-1; unclear D gene. Germline V gene sequence: CDR1 SGHTA, CDR2 FQGNSA. The CDR3 contains 13 residues. V was shortened by 5 bases and J by 5 bases, with 12 bases between the two germline ends. CDR3 protein: CASSAPGRTEAFF. In nucleotides, the CDR3 is TGTGCCAGCAGCGCCCCTGGTCGAACTGAAGCTTTCTTT.

The rearrangement uses TRBV19 and TRBJ2-2, with 7 bases fitting TRBD1. The V gene's germline CDR1 is LNHDA and CDR2 SQIVND (reference sequence). CDR3 length equals 15 residues. Unmatched junction bases numbered 10, after V lost 7 bases and J lost 5 bases. The CDR3 DNA is TGTGCCAGTATGCCACCGAGACAGGGTACCGGGGAGCTGTTTTTT. Protein product: CASMPPRQGTGELFF.

CDR3 DNA sequence: TGTGCCTGGAGTGGGATTGGAATCAACTATGGCTACACCTTC. This codes for CAWSGIGINYGYTF. This chain connects TRBV30 to TRBJ1-2; D ambiguous. The germline V and J ends were trimmed by 1 base and 2 bases, with 11 bases remaining between them. The CDR3 consists of 14 residues. Looked up from germline, CDR1 is GTSNPN and CDR2 is SVGIG (reference sequence).

Many counts were recorded for this clonotype. This sequence joins TRBV7-2 and TRBJ1-2; 9 nucleotides line up with TRBD1. Germline lookup yields CDR1 SGHTA and CDR2 FQGNSA. Losses at the gene ends were 2 bases for V and 4 bases for J; bases not matched to a gene: 11. This CDR3 is 17 amino acids long. The CDR3: CASSLPPGQGLGYGYTF. DNA for the CDR3: TGTGCCAGCAGCTTACCCCCTGGACAGGGGCTCGGCTATGGCTACACCTTC.